This is a list of T cell receptor beta chains from one sample in a study of regulatory T cells in long-lasting Graves disease. TCRdb ran MiXCR on the multiplex PCR reads and lists one entry per CDR3 protein. Here the sample spans hundreds of thousands of distinct CDR3 sequences, over 15% being singletons. These sequences were also reported in another study, on T cells in Graves' hyperthyroidism and ophthalmopathy.

The input for sequencing was peripheral blood mononuclear cells (PBMCs), taken at new diagnosis, from a patient treated with antithyroid drugs. Every receptor here comes from a man aged 35 to 55 with Graves disease. CDR3s include the opening cysteine and the closing phenylalanine or tryptophan. D genes are given only for firm matches. Size values are once, few and many counts, or a class for expanded clones, and some rows have none.

TRBJ2-7 few TRBV15 . CATSSKYEQYF TGTGCCACCAGTTCGAAGTACGAGCAGTACTTC
TRBJ2-3 many TRBV28 . CASSLLRDTQYF TGTGCCAGCAGTTTACTGCGAGATACGCAGTATTTT
TRBJ2-3 many TRBV5-1 TRBD1 CASSLGGTDNTQYF TGCGCCAGCAGCTTGGGGGGGACAGATAATACGCAGTATTTT
TRBJ2-1 many TRBV7-2 TRBD1 CASSLGQGAYEQFF TGTGCCAGCAGCTTAGGACAGGGGGCCTATGAGCAGTTCTTC
TRBJ1-3 many TRBV7-2 TRBD1 CASMTGPAGNTIYF TGTGCCAGCATGACAGGGCCAGCCGGAAACACCATATATTTT
TRBJ2-7 many TRBV20-1 TRBD1 CSARPPGTGPSEQYF TGCAGTGCTAGACCCCCCGGGACAGGGCCCTCCGAGCAGTACTTC
TRBJ2-5 once TRBV11-1 . CASSGRGTQYF TGTGCCAGCAGCGGGCGGGGGACCCAGTACTTC
TRBJ2-5 . TRBV5-6 . CASSPDGRQAQETQYF TGTGCCAGCAGCCCTGACGGACGACAGGCCCAAGAGACCCAGTACTTC
TRBJ2-7 many TRBV4-1 TRBD1 CASSQDVTGGQGEQYF TGCGCCAGCAGCCAAGATGTAACAGGGGGCCAAGGCGAGCAGTACTTC
TRBJ2-1 many TRBV5-1 . CASSPGGTGSYNEQFF TGCGCCAGCTCCCCGGGGGGGACAGGGAGCTACAATGAGCAGTTCTTC
TRBJ2-2 . TRBV20-1 . CSARGLNTGELFF TGCAGTGCTAGAGGGCTGAACACCGGGGAGCTGTTTTTT
TRBJ1-4 few TRBV4-2 . CASRPYRTAREKLFF TGTGCCAGCAGACCCTACCGGACAGCTCGAGAAAAACTGTTTTTT
TRBJ2-7 few TRBV7-9 TRBD1 CASTPPGQGTLEQYF TGTGCCAGCACCCCACCGGGACAGGGGACCCTCGAGCAGTACTTC
TRBJ1-6 many TRBV5-1 TRBD1 CASSWGTGESPLHF TGCGCCAGCAGCTGGGGGACAGGGGAATCACCCCTCCACTTT
TRBJ2-1 many TRBV11-1 . CASSLRGRRPYNEQFF TGTGCCAGCAGCCTCAGGGGCCGTCGACCCTACAATGAGCAGTTCTTC
TRBJ1-4 few TRBV7-2 . CASRPGLSNEKLFF TGTGCCAGCAGGCCAGGCTTAAGTAATGAAAAACTGTTTTTT
TRBJ1-1 many TRBV4-1 TRBD1 CASSLKSRQGLNTEAFF TGCGCCAGCAGCCTCAAATCCCGACAGGGCCTAAACACTGAAGCTTTCTTT
TRBJ2-5 few TRBV7-8 . CASSRQGTGVETQYF TGTGCCAGCAGCCGACAGGGTACGGGGGTTGAGACCCAGTACTTC
TRBJ2-3 many TRBV10-3 TRBD2 CAISPPGLAGGPSDTQYF TGTGCCATCAGTCCCCCGGGACTAGCGGGGGGGCCTTCAGATACGCAGTATTTT
TRBJ2-7 many TRBV5-1 TRBD1 CASSTQGSYEQYF TGCGCCAGCAGCACACAGGGGTCCTACGAGCAGTACTTC
TRBJ1-1 many TRBV28 . CASSPPQVLNTEAFF TGTGCCAGCAGTCCTCCTCAGGTGCTGAACACTGAAGCTTTCTTT
TRBJ2-5 many TRBV20-1 TRBD2 CSARDTSGLAGGLGETQYF TGCAGTGCTAGAGATACGTCCGGACTAGCGGGGGGGCTAGGAGAGACCCAGTACTTC
TRBJ1-5 many TRBV6-2/TRBV6-3 TRBD1 CASSDGSGGWQPQHF TGTGCCAGCAGTGATGGGTCAGGGGGCTGGCAGCCCCAGCATTTT
TRBJ1-1 . TRBV6-1 . CATTLGGKAFF TGTGCCACCACATTGGGGGGTAAAGCTTTCTTT